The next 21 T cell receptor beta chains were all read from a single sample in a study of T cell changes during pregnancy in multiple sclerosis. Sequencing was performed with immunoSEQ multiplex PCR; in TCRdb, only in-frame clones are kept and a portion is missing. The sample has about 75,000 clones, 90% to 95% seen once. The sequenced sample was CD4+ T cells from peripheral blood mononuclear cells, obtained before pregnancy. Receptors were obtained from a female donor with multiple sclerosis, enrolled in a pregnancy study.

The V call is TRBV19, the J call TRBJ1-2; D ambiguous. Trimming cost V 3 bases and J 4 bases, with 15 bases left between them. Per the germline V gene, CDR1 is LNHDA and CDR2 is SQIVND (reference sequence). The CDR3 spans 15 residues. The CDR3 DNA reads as TGTGCCAGTAGTATGGCGGGAGGGTCGAGCTATGGCTACACCTTC. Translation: CASSMAGGSSYGYTF.

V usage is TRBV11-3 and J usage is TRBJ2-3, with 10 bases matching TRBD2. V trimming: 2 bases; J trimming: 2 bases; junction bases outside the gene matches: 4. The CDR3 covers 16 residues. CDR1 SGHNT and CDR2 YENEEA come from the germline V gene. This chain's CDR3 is CASSLQRGGDTDTQYF. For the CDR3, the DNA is TGTGCCAGCAGCTTACAGCGGGGGGGAGACACAGATACGCAGTATTTT. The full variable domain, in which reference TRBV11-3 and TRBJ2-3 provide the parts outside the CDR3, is EAGVVQSPRYKIIEKKQPVAFWCNPISGHNTLYWYLQNLGQGPELLIRYENEEAVDDSQLPKDRFSAERLKGVDSTLKIQPAELGDSAVYLCASSLQRGGDTDTQYFGPGTRLTVL.

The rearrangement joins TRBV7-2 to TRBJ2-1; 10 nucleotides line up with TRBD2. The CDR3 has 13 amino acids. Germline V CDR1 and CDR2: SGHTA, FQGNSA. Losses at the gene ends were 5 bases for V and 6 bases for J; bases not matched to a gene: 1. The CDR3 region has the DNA TGTGCCAGCAGCAGGACTAGCGGCAATGAGCAGTTCTTC. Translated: CASSRTSGNEQFF.

CDR3 DNA sequence: TGTGCCAGCTCACCACAGCCGAACACCGGGGAGCTGTTTTTT. This encodes CASSPQPNTGELFF. The gene calls are TRBV18 and TRBJ2-2; no definite D call. The CDR3 extends over 14 amino acids. V was cut by 1 base and J by 0 bases, with 3 bases left in between. Germline V CDR1 and CDR2: KGHSH, LQKENI.

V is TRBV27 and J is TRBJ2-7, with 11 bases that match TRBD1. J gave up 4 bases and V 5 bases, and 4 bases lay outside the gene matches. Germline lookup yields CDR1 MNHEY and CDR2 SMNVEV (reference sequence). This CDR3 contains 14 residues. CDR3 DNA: TGTGCCAGCAGTACGGGACAGGGGGGGTACGAGCAGTACTTC. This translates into CASSTGQGGYEQYF.

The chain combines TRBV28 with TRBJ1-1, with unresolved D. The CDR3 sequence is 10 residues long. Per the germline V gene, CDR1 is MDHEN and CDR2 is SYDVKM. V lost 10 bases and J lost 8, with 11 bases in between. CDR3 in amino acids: CATTYGEAFF. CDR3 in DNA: TGTGCCACCACTTACGGGGAAGCTTTCTTT.

The CDR3 DNA reads as TGCGCCAGCAGCTTGGCTTACAGCTCGATTGAAAAACTGTTTTTT. Protein product: CASSLAYSSIEKLFF. The V call is TRBV5-1, the J call TRBJ1-4; D not resolved. The V gene lost 0 bases and the J gene lost 7 bases, with 13 bases spanning the gap. The CDR3 has 15 residues. CDR1 and CDR2 (germline): SGHRS, YFSETQ. Supplemented by reference TRBV5-1 and TRBJ1-4, the full variable domain reads KAGVTQTPRYLIKTRGQQVTLSCSPISGHRSVSWYQQTPGQGLQFLFEYFSETQRNKGNFPGRFSGRQFSNSRSEMNVSTLELGDSALYLCASSLAYSSIEKLFFGSGTQLSVL.

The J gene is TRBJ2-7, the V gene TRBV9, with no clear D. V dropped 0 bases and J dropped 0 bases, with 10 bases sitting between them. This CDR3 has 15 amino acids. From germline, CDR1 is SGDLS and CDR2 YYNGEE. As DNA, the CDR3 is TGTGCCAGCAGCGTAGACAGCCTTAGCTCCTACGAGCAGTACTTC. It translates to CASSVDSLSSYEQYF. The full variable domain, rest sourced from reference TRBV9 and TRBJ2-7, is DSGVTQTPKHLITATGQRVTLRCSPRSGDLSVYWYQQSLDQGLQFLIQYYNGEERAKGNILERFSAQQFPDLHSELNLSSLELGDSALYFCASSVDSLSSYEQYFGPGTRLTVT.

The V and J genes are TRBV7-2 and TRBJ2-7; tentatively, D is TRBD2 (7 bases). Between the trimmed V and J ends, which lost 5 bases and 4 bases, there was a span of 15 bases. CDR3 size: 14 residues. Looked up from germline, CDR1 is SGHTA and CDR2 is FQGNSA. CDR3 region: CASSAGASEYEQYF. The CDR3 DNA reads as TGTGCCAGCAGCGCGGGGGCCTCAGAGTACGAGCAGTACTTC.

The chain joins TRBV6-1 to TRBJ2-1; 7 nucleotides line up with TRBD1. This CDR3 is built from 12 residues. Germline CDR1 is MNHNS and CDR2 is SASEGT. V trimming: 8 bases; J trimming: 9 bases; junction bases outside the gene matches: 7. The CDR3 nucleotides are TGTGCCAGCCACGAACAGGGGCCTGAGCAGTTCTTC. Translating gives CASHEQGPEQFF.

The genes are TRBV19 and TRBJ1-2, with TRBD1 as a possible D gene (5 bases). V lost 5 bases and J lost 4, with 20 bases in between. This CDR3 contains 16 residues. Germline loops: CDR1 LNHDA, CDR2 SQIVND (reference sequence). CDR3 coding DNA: TGTGCCAGTAGTCCCCTTGGGGAAGTAAGGGGCTATGGCTACACCTTC. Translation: CASSPLGEVRGYGYTF.

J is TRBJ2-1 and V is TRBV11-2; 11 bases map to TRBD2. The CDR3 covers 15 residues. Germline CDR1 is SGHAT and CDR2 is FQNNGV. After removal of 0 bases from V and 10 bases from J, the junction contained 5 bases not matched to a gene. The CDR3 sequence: CASSLETGLAGEQFF. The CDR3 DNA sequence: TGTGCCAGCAGCTTAGAGACAGGACTAGCGGGCGAGCAGTTCTTC.

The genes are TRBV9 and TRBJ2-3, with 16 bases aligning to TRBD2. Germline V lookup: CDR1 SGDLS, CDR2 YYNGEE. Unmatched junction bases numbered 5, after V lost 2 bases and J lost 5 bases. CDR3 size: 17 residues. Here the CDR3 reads CASSVGGLAGGQDTQYF. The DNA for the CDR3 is TGTGCCAGCAGCGTGGGGGGACTAGCGGGGGGGCAAGATACGCAGTATTTT.

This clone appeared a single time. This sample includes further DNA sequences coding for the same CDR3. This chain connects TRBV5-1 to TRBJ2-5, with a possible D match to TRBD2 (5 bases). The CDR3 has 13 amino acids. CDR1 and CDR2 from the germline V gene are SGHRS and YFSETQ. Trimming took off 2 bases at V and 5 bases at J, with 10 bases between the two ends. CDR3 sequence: CASSFGTGETQYF. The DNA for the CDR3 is TGCGCCAGCAGCTTTGGTACGGGGGAGACCCAGTACTTC.

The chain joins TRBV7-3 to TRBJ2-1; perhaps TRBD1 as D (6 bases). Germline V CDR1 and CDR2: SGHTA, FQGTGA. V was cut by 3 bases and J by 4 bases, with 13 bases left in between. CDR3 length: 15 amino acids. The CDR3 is CASSLRGSEYNEQFF. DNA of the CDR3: TGTGCCAGCAGCTTGAGGGGGAGTGAATACAATGAGCAGTTCTTC.

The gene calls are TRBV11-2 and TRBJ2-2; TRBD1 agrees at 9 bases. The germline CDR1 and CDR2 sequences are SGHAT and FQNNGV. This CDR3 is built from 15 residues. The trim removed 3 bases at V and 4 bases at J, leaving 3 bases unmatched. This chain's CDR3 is CASSLGTGSTGELFF. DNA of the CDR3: TGTGCCAGCAGCTTGGGGACAGGGAGCACCGGGGAGCTGTTTTTT.

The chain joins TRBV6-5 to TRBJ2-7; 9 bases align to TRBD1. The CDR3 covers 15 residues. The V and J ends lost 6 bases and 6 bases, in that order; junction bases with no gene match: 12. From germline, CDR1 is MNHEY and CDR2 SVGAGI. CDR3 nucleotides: TGTGCCAGCAGCTTGGACAGGGGCCCCCTGGGCGAGCAGTACTTC. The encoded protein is CASSLDRGPLGEQYF.

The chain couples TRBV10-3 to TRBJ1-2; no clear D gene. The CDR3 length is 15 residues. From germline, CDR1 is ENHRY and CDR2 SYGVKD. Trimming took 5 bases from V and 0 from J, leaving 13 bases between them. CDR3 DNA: TGTGCCATCAGTAAGAACGGAGAAACTAACTATGGCTACACCTTC. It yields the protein CAISKNGETNYGYTF.

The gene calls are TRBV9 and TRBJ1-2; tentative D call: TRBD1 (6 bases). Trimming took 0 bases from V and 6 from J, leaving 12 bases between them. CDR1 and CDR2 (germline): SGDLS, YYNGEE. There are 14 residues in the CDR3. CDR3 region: CASSVVGRGDGYTF. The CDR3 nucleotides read TGTGCCAGCAGCGTAGTGGGCAGGGGCGATGGCTACACCTTC.

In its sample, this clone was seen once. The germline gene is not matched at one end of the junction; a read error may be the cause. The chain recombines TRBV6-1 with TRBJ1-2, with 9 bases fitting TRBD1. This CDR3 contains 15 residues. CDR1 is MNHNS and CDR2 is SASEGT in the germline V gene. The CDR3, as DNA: TGTGCCAGCAGTAAACAGGGGGCGCTCAACCAGTTACGCCCCTTC. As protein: CASSKQGALNQLRPF.

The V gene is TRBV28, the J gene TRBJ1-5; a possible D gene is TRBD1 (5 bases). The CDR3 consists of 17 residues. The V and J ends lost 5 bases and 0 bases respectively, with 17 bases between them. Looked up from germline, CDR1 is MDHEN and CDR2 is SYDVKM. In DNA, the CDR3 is TGTGCCAGCAGTCCGCACCTGACAGTCCCTAGCAATCAGCCCCAGCATTTT. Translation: CASSPHLTVPSNQPQHF.